This T cell receptor (beta chain) derives from a study of naive and memory T cell subsets. The study, taken as a whole, reports: Over 85% of naive TCR sequences appeared only once, unlike memory subsets. Especially in CD8 cells, naive repertoires contained a few larger clonotypes, possibly CD45RA-re-expressing memory cells. Between naive and memory subsets, TCR abundance power law exponents differed.

The CDR3 consists of 16 residues. CDR1 is LNHDA and CDR2 is SQIVND in the germline V gene (reference sequence). Unmatched junction bases numbered 12, after V lost 6 bases and J lost 3 bases. Both TRBC1 and TRBC2 were covered by a beta constant-region primer of two equimolar oligonucleotides. Four rounds of PCR amplified the ligated cDNA using nested alpha and beta constant-region primers plus SP2. TCRdb reanalysed the UMI-ligation and nested PCR reads using MiXCR and keeps one entry per CDR3 protein. Of 150,000 or so distinct CDR3 sequences listed, under 25% are singletons. On this clonotype itself: Its specificity is not known.

Cells stained for CD3, CD4, CD8, CD45RA and CD27 were sorted into four subsets. V gene TRBV19 combines with J gene TRBJ2-3; 7 bases are shared with TRBD1. Sequencing was carried out using naive CD4+ T cells from blood. This TCR derives from a human donor in good health. CDR3 coding DNA: TGTGCCAGTAGGAGAAAAACCGGGACAGAAACAGATACGCAGTATTTT. Translation gives CASRRKTGTETDTQYF.